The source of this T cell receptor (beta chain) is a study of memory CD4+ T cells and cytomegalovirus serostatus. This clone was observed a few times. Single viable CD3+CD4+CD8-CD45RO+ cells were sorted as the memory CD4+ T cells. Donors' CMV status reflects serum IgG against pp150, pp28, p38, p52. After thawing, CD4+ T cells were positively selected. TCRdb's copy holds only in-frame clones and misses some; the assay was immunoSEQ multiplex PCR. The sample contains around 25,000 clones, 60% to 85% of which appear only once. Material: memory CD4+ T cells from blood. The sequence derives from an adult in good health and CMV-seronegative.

CDR3 bases: TGTGCCAGCAGCTTCGACTATAATTCACCCCTCCACTTT. Its translation is CASSFDYNSPLHF. The V gene is TRBV7-2, the J gene TRBJ1-6; D is unclear. Trimming left V 3 bases short and J 3 bases short, with 3 bases between. The germline gives CDR1 SGHTA, CDR2 FQGNSA. The CDR3 totals 13 residues.